The rows below give T cell receptor beta chains drawn from one sample of a study of blood T cell repertoires in COVID-19. Sequenced by immunoSEQ multiplex PCR; TCRdb stores in-frame clones only, minus some. The sample lists some 130,000 clones, approximately 86% seen once, with about 18% in the top ten. Source material: peripheral blood. The receptors come from a woman between 45 and 60 years old who had recovered from COVID-19. The CDR3 runs from the conserved cysteine through the conserved F or W. The D gene is left open where the match is weak. The listing skips clone size in some rows; elsewhere it reads once, few, many or a size class.

>TRBD1|TRBJ1-2|NA|TRBV9|15
CASSVGSGGRYGYTF
TGTGCCAGCAGCGTAGGGTCAGGGGGCAGGTATGGCTACACCTTC
>NA|TRBJ2-2|NA|TRBV11-3|16
CASSLGRHANTGELFF
TGTGCCAGCAGCTTAGGGCGACACGCGAACACCGGGGAGCTGTTTTTT
>TRBD2|TRBJ2-1|once|TRBV7-9|19
CASRTGLAGKSSSYNEQFF
TGTGCCAGCAGAACCGGACTAGCGGGCAAGTCCAGCTCCTACAATGAGCAGTTCTTC
>TRBD2|TRBJ2-5|NA|TRBV7-7|15
CASSTRTSGQETQYF
TGTGCCAGCAGCACCAGGACTAGCGGACAAGAGACCCAGTACTTC
>NA|TRBJ2-4|NA|TRBV7-2|15
CASSLDGIAKNIQYF
TGTGCCAGCAGCTTAGACGGGATAGCCAAAAACATTCAGTACTTC
>NA|TRBJ2-2|NA|TRBV13|16
CASSITGSGGTGELFF
TGTGCCAGCAGCATAACAGGGTCGGGGGGCACCGGGGAGCTGTTTTTT
>NA|TRBJ2-5|NA|TRBV21-1|14
CASPKRGPGLAQYF
TGTGCCAGCCCCAAGCGGGGGCCTGGGTTGGCCCAGTACTTC
>TRBD1|TRBJ1-2|NA|TRBV19|13
CATHRGSNYGYTF
TGTGCCACCCACAGGGGCTCGAACTATGGCTACACCTTC
>NA|TRBJ2-5|NA|TRBV6-5|13
CASSSGLWETQYF
TGTGCCAGCAGTTCGGGGTTGTGGGAGACCCAGTACTTC
>NA|TRBJ2-5|NA|TRBV7-2|14
CASSLGNRQETQYF
TGTGCCAGCAGCTTAGGAAATAGACAAGAGACCCAGTACTTC
>NA|TRBJ2-3|NA|TRBV5-4|16
CASSPSRGLSTDTQYF
TGTGCCAGCAGCCCCAGCCGGGGTTTGAGCACAGATACGCAGTATTTT
>NA|TRBJ2-2|NA|TRBV11-3|15
CASSLALPPTGELFF
TGTGCCAGCAGCTTAGCCCTACCCCCCACCGGGGAGCTGTTTTTT
>TRBD2|TRBJ2-7|few|TRBV5-6|15
CASSLAGGGRREQYF
TGTGCCAGCAGCTTAGCGGGAGGAGGAAGGCGCGAGCAGTACTTC
>TRBD2|TRBJ2-5|NA|TRBV7-2|17
CASSPLRTSGVQETQYF
TGTGCCAGCAGCCCTCTTCGGACTAGCGGGGTACAAGAGACCCAGTACTTC
>NA|TRBJ2-3|NA|TRBV6-5|15
CASSYSSSAAHTQYF
TGTGCCAGCAGTTACTCGTCCTCAGCGGCCCATACGCAGTATTTT
>TRBD2|TRBJ2-5|NA|TRBV27|15
CASSYGTSGQETQYF
TGTGCCAGCAGTTACGGGACTAGCGGACAAGAGACCCAGTACTTC
>TRBD2|TRBJ2-2|NA|TRBV5-1|18
CASSLRTSGGPNTGELFF
TGCGCCAGCAGCCTACGGACTAGCGGGGGCCCGAACACCGGGGAGCTGTTTTTT
>NA|TRBJ1-1|NA|TRBV5-1|15
CASRRQGVTDTEAFF
TGCGCCAGCCGCCGTCAAGGGGTCACTGACACTGAAGCTTTCTTT
>NA|TRBJ2-3|few|TRBV3-1/TRBV3-2|17
CASSQGGHTASTDTQYF
TGTGCCAGCAGCCAAGGGGGACACACGGCTAGCACAGATACGCAGTATTTT
>TRBD2|TRBJ2-7|NA|TRBV6-5|15
CASSYSKAGGYEQYF
TGTGCCAGCAGTTACTCGAAAGCGGGGGGCTACGAGCAGTACTTC
>TRBD2|TRBJ2-1|NA|TRBV7-2|15
CASSLLSGVYNEQFF
TGTGCCAGCAGCTTATTGAGCGGGGTGTACAATGAGCAGTTCTTC
>NA|TRBJ1-2|NA|TRBV5-6|14
CASSYQRPRGGYTF
TGTGCCAGCAGCTACCAACGGCCCAGAGGGGGCTACACCTTC
>NA|TRBJ1-6|once|TRBV6-5|15
CASSYEDRTNSPLHF
TGTGCCAGCAGTTACGAGGACAGAACCAATTCACCCCTCCACTTT
>NA|TRBJ1-5|NA|TRBV6-6|13
CASSRDEIQPQHF
TGTGCCAGCAGCCGGGATGAAATTCAGCCCCAGCATTTT
>TRBD2|TRBJ2-2|NA|TRBV2|14
CASSLAVGTGELFF
TGTGCCAGCAGTCTAGCGGTGGGCACCGGGGAGCTGTTTTTT
>TRBD1|TRBJ1-2|NA|TRBV18|13
CASSELGGRGYTF
TGTGCCAGCTCAGAGCTAGGGGGCCGTGGCTACACCTTC
>NA|TRBJ2-2|once|TRBV11-3|15
CASSLSGTNTGELFF
TGTGCCAGCAGCTTAAGCGGCACGAACACCGGGGAGCTGTTTTTT
>TRBD1|TRBJ1-2|NA|TRBV12-5|17
CASGLVLGTGSNYGYTF
TGTGCTAGTGGTTTGGTACTCGGGACAGGGTCTAACTATGGCTACACCTTC
>TRBD1|TRBJ1-2|NA|TRBV10-3|14
CATETGGEGYGYTF
TGTGCCACCGAGACAGGGGGAGAAGGCTATGGCTACACCTTC
>TRBD1|TRBJ2-2|NA|TRBV7-9|17
CASSSSLPGQHIGELFF
TGTGCCAGCAGCTCCAGTTTACCGGGACAGCATATCGGGGAGCTGTTTTTT
>TRBD2|TRBJ2-3|NA|TRBV2|13
CASSIQSGATQYF
TGTGCCAGCAGTATACAAAGCGGGGCTACGCAGTATTTT
>NA|TRBJ1-2|NA|TRBV6-6|13
CASSNRVLDGYTF
TGTGCCAGCAGCAACAGGGTATTAGATGGCTACACCTTC